A single sample gave rise to the 25 T cell receptor beta chains below, sequenced in a study of regulatory T cells in long-lasting Graves disease. TCR beta libraries were built with iRepertoire HTBI primers and Arm-PCR of CDR3 regions. One entry per CDR3 protein, called by TCRdb with MiXCR from the multiplex PCR reads. The data contain 350,000 to 550,000 distinct CDR3 sequences, approximately 14% of them singletons. The time point was: newly diagnosed GD, antithyroid drugs for less than 3 months. TCR sequences were obtained from RNA taken from PBMCs. These data were also reused for a study on T cells in Graves' hyperthyroidism and ophthalmopathy.

Specimen: peripheral blood mononuclear cells (PBMCs), collected at new diagnosis, from a patient treated with antithyroid drugs. These receptors were taken from a woman between 45 and 65 years old with Graves disease.

This clonotype was observed many times. The CDR3 DNA sequence: TGTGCCAGCAGCTCAAGCGGGCTAGCGGGAGACTCCTACAATGAGCAGTTCTTC. This translates into CASSSSGLAGDSYNEQFF. The chain couples TRBV11-3 to TRBJ2-1, with 10 bases fitting TRBD2. After removal of 4 bases from V and 0 bases from J, the junction contained 9 bases not matched to a gene. Germline V lookup: CDR1 SGHNT, CDR2 YENEEA. The CDR3 covers 18 residues.

This clonotype was seen only a few times. The chain employs TRBV3-1 and TRBJ2-2; D is perhaps TRBD2 (5 bases). CDR3 length: 15 amino acids. V was shortened by 4 bases and J by 6 bases, with 15 bases between the two germline ends. Germline V lookup: CDR1 LGHDT, CDR2 YNNKEL (reference sequence). The CDR3 reads CASSPITGYPGELFF. The CDR3, as DNA: TGTGCCAGCAGCCCGATAACGGGGTATCCCGGGGAGCTGTTTTTT. The complete variable domain, with remaining parts taken from reference TRBV3-1 and TRBJ2-2, reads DTAVSQTPKYLVTQMGNDKSIKCEQNLGHDTMYWYKQDSKKFLKIMFSYNNKELIINETVPNRFSPKSPDKAHLNLHINSLELGDSAVYFCASSPITGYPGELFFGEGSRLTVL.

This clonotype was recorded many times. This chain joins TRBV28 and TRBJ2-5; D gene ambiguous. The J call is uncertain, as TRBJ2-7 better fits the DNA end. The germline gives CDR1 MDHEN, CDR2 SYDVKM. The CDR3 has 15 amino acids. The CDR3 sequence is CASSLSVAGNYEQYF. In DNA form, the CDR3 reads TGTGCCAGCAGTTTATCGGTGGCAGGAAACTACGAGCAGTACTTC.

The V and J genes are TRBV10-2 and TRBJ2-7; the match to TRBD2 covers 9 bases. This CDR3 has 15 residues. Germline trimming cut 3 bases from V and 2 bases from J; bases unmatched to any gene: 5. CDR1 is WSHSY, CDR2 SAAADI, per germline. The CDR3 reads CASSEFGGRAYEQYF. In nucleotides, the CDR3 is TGCGCCAGCAGTGAATTCGGCGGGAGGGCCTACGAGCAGTACTTC.

The chain combines TRBV11-3 with TRBJ2-1; weak D call: TRBD2 (5 bases). This CDR3 spans 17 amino acids. Deletions cut 2 bases from V and 0 bases from J, with 14 bases between. Germline V gene sequence: CDR1 SGHNT, CDR2 YENEEA. The CDR3 loop is CASSLIGRADSYNEQFF. As DNA, the CDR3 is TGTGCCAGCAGCTTAATCGGGCGGGCCGACTCCTACAATGAGCAGTTCTTC.

This clonotype was picked up a small number of times. This chain links TRBV12-3 or TRBV12-4 with TRBJ1-4; D ambiguous. Trimming took 5 bases from V and 4 from J, leaving 11 bases between them. The CDR3 totals 14 residues. CDR3 sequence (DNA): TGTGCCAGCAGTAATAAGGCCGATAATGAAAAACTGTTTTTT. Translation: CASSNKADNEKLFF.

This chain joins TRBV11-2 and TRBJ2-7; 10 nucleotides align to TRBD1. Per germline, CDR1 SGHAT and CDR2 FQNNGV. The junction had 6 bases not matched to a gene; V was cut back by 5 bases and J by 5 bases. The CDR3 is 14 amino acids. In DNA, the CDR3 is TGTGCCAGCAGCCTAAGACAGGGGGCTGACGAGCAGTACTTC. This gives the protein CASSLRQGADEQYF.

This chain connects TRBV7-8 to TRBJ2-7; 9 bases match TRBD2. V trimming: 5 bases; J trimming: 4 bases; junction bases outside the gene matches: 12. Germline lookup yields CDR1 SGHVS and CDR2 FQNEAQ. This CDR3 is 16 amino acids long. Here the CDR3 reads CASSPRRTSEEYEQYF. CDR3 bases: TGTGCCAGCAGCCCCCGAAGGACTAGCGAAGAATACGAGCAGTACTTC.

Ten or more counts support this clonotype. The V call is TRBV28, the J call TRBJ1-2, with D perhaps matching TRBD1 (5 bases). This CDR3 has 12 residues. Trimming took off 7 bases at V and 4 bases at J, with 10 bases between the two ends. Looked up from germline, CDR1 is MDHEN and CDR2 is SYDVKM. The CDR3 loop is CASTPGTYGYTF. The CDR3 region has the DNA TGTGCCAGCACTCCCGGGACCTATGGCTACACCTTC.

This clonotype was seen many times. The genes are TRBV5-1 and TRBJ2-1; 12 bases fit TRBD2. The junction had 11 bases not matched to a gene; V was cut back by 2 bases and J by 8 bases. The CDR3 consists of 17 residues. Per germline, CDR1 SGHRS and CDR2 YFSETQ. The CDR3 nucleotides read TGCGCCAGCAGCTTAGTCTCTAGCGGGAGGGCCGGCGATGAGCAGTTCTTC. This sequence encodes CASSLVSSGRAGDEQFF.

At least ten counts were recorded for this clonotype. V and J are TRBV6-2 or TRBV6-3 and TRBJ2-7; 8 bases map to TRBD2. The CDR3 is 15 residues long. From germline, CDR1 is MNHEY and CDR2 SVGEGT. The V and J ends lost 0 bases and 5 bases, in that order; junction bases with no gene match: 6. CDR3 residues: CASSYSRGAVDEQYF. CDR3 coding DNA: TGTGCCAGCAGTTACTCGCGGGGGGCTGTCGACGAGCAGTACTTC.

V is TRBV5-6 and J is TRBJ2-7; the D call may be TRBD1 or TRBD2 (6 bases each). Germline V lookup: CDR1 SGHDT, CDR2 YYEEEE. V was clipped by 9 bases and J by 4 bases, with 17 bases between them. This CDR3 is 13 amino acids long. The CDR3 loop is CATNRLGGYEQYF. DNA for the CDR3: TGTGCCACCAACAGGTTAGGGGGGTACGAGCAGTACTTC.

Regarding this clonotype: Because it lacks the conserved phenylalanine or tryptophan at the end, this CDR3 is likely a read error. The gene calls are TRBV5-5 and TRBJ1-1; 7 bases line up with TRBD1. The V gene end was trimmed by 2 bases and the J gene end by 2 bases; junction bases not matched to a gene: 15. This CDR3 spans 18 amino acids. Germline CDR1 reads SGHKS; CDR2 reads YYEKEE (reference sequence). The CDR3 DNA sequence: TGTGCCAGCAGCTTCCTCTCGGTGGGAGGGGGCCATAACACTGAAGCTTTCTCT. This sequence encodes CASSFLSVGGGHNTEAFS.

The gene calls are TRBV18 and TRBJ2-2; D possibly corresponds to TRBD1 (6 bases). The CDR3 has 15 amino acids. Per the germline V gene, CDR1 is KGHSH and CDR2 is LQKENI. V was shortened by 3 bases and J by 3 bases, with 11 bases between the two germline ends. The CDR3 spells CASSPEDRDTGELFF. CDR3 DNA sequence: TGTGCCAGCTCACCCGAGGACAGAGACACCGGGGAGCTGTTTTTT.

This clonotype was counted ten times or more. CDR3 in DNA: TGTGCCTGGAGTGTACATCAAGGGTTCACCGGGGAGCTGTTTTTT. It codes for CAWSVHQGFTGELFF. This chain uses TRBV30 with TRBJ2-2; no firm D call. V was pared by 0 bases and J by 4 bases, with 12 bases between. The germline V gene encodes CDR1 GTSNPN and CDR2 SVGIG (reference sequence). This CDR3 spans 15 amino acids.

Ten or more counts support this clonotype. This CDR3 reads CASSESLDRGGTEAFF. CDR3 DNA sequence: TGTGCCAGCAGTGAAAGTTTGGACAGGGGAGGGACTGAAGCTTTCTTT. This rearrangement joins TRBV2 to TRBJ1-1; TRBD1 matches at 9 bases. The CDR3 runs to 16 residues. CDR1 is SNHLY, CDR2 FYNNEI, per germline. The V segment lost 2 bases and the J segment 5 bases; nucleotides outside the gene matches: 9.

This rearrangement joins TRBV5-1 to TRBJ2-7, with unresolved D. The V end was cut by 7 bases, the J end by 7 bases, with 9 bases between. This CDR3 contains 10 residues. CDR1 and CDR2 from the germline V gene are SGHRS and YFSETQ. The chain's CDR3 is CASSQWEQYF. As DNA, the CDR3 is TGCGCCAGCTCCCAGTGGGAGCAGTACTTC.

This clonotype has a count of ten or more. This chain uses TRBV28 with TRBJ2-7; 7 bases match TRBD1. Unmatched junction bases numbered 13, after V lost 2 bases and J lost 6 bases. The CDR3 length is 16 residues. Germline CDR1 and CDR2: MDHEN and SYDVKM. CDR3 loop: CASSLPGQPRGSEQYF. In DNA, the CDR3 is TGTGCCAGCAGTTTACCGGGACAGCCTAGGGGCTCCGAGCAGTACTTC.

This clonotype was recorded a few times. The conserved closing phenylalanine or tryptophan is absent in this CDR3, likely reflecting a read error. The DNA is left out, because the CDR3 cannot be placed on it with certainty; the CDR3 is given as TCRdb lists it. The chain combines TRBV14 with TRBJ2-1; TRBD2, as called in the table, went unchecked against the DNA. The length of the CDR3 is 13 amino acids, counting both ends. Germline CDR1 and CDR2: SGHDN and FVKESK. CDR3 protein: CASSRSLAGEAFL.

Here the CDR3 DNA reads TGTGCCAGCAGTTCCCTCGGACTAGCGGCATACTCTGGGGCCAACGTCCTGACTTTC. Translating it yields CASSSLGLAAYSGANVLTF. The V and J genes are TRBV27 and TRBJ2-6; 10 positions agree with TRBD2. Germline V gene sequence: CDR1 MNHEY, CDR2 SMNVEV (reference sequence). Germline trimming cut 4 bases from V and 0 bases from J; bases unmatched to any gene: 9. This CDR3 is 19 amino acids long.

The chain has TRBV7-9 and TRBJ2-7; tentative D call: TRBD1 (5 bases). Germline lookup yields CDR1 SEHNR and CDR2 FQNEAQ (reference sequence). The CDR3 extends over 15 amino acids. V was clipped by 5 bases and J by 3 bases, with 17 bases between them. This CDR3 reads CASSVNAGIDYEQYF. The CDR3, as DNA: TGTGCCAGCAGCGTAAATGCAGGGATCGACTACGAGCAGTACTTC. Filled out from reference TRBV7-9 and TRBJ2-7, the complete variable domain reads DTGVSQNPRHKITKRGQNVTFRCDPISEHNRLYWYRQTLGQGPEFLTYFQNEAQLEKSRLLSDRFSAERPKGSFSTLEIQRTEQGDSAMYLCASSVNAGIDYEQYFGPGTRLTVT.

This clonotype was seen many times. The chain employs TRBV20-1 and TRBJ2-7, with D perhaps assigned TRBD1 or TRBD2 (7 bases each). Trimming took 2 bases from V and 7 from J, leaving 21 bases between them. The V gene's germline CDR1 is DFQATT and CDR2 SNEGSKA (reference sequence). This CDR3 comprises 15 residues. In DNA form, the CDR3 reads TGCAGTGCTAGAATCGGGGGAGGGGGCTCTGAGGAGCAGTACTTC. It codes for CSARIGGGGSEEQYF.

This clonotype was counted at least ten times. The rearrangement links TRBV7-9 to TRBJ2-1; 9 nucleotides match TRBD1. Trimming at V came to 6 bases and at J to 8 bases, leaving 5 bases not matched to a gene. The CDR3 is 13 amino acids. Germline CDR1 is SEHNR and CDR2 is FQNEAQ (reference sequence). The CDR3 DNA is TGTGCCAGCAGACAGACAGGGGGGGATGAGCAGTTCTTC. It encodes CASRQTGGDEQFF.

A remark on this clonotype: At one boundary the junction diverges from the germline segment, which might be a read error. The chain joins TRBV11-2 to TRBJ2-2; 10 bases are a match to TRBD2. Looked up from germline, CDR1 is SGHAT and CDR2 is FQNNGV. The CDR3 length is 17 residues. In DNA, the CDR3 is TGTGCCAGCAGCTCGATAGCGGGAGGATCAAACACCGGGGGGCTGTTTTTT. Residues: CASSSIAGGSNTGGLFF.

At least ten counts were recorded for this clonotype. The rearrangement uses TRBV2 and TRBJ2-3; D perhaps matches TRBD2 (6 bases). The germline V and J ends were trimmed by 8 bases and 2 bases, with 11 bases remaining between them. The V gene's germline CDR1 is SNHLY and CDR2 FYNNEI. CDR3 length: 13 residues. Here the CDR3 DNA reads TGTGCCAGCCGGGAGTTCATCACAGATACGCAGTATTTT. It translates to CASREFITDTQYF.